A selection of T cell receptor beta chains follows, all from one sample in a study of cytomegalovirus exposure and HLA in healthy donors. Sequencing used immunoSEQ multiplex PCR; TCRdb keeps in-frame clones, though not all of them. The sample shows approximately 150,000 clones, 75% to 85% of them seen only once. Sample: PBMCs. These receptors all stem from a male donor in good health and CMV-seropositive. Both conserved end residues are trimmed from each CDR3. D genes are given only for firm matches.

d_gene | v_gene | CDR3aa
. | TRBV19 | ASTWSAGNTEAF
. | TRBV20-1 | SAPRSYEQY
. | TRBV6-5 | ASSVQGNQPQH
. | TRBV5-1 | ASSLVPRTEAF
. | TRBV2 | ASTQKRVASGGGYT
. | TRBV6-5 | ASSYIGSDQPQH
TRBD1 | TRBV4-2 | ASSHYSVGTGGNQPQH
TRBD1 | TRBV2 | ASKRGQGEAGELF
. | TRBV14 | ASSQERPGRATEAF
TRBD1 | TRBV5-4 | ASRTWGQGNGEQY
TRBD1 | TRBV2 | ASSEATGYYGYT
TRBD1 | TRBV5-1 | ASSQGAGGLDYGYT
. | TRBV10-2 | ASSPYINYGYT
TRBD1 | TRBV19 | ASRPDRVRTEAF
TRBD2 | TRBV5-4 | ASNLSKTAGEYTDTQY
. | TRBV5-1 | ASSLGESSYNEQF
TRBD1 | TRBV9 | ASSGVTGGTDTQY
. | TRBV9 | ASSVGGFGGRTDTQY
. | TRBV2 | ASRGQLVTEAF
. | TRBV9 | ASSVDSNEKLF
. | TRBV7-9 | AISLASGNPYGYT
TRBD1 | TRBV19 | ASSAGTGPLGVYEQY
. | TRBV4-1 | ASSYRRSNTEAF
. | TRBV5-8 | ASSLGESVDQPQH
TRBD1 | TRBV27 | ASSPGTGLSHEQY
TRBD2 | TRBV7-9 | ASSSRNSGGVPYNEQF
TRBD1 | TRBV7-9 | SSRRTGQPGANVLT
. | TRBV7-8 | ASSASVGYT
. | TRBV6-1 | ASGGTKAPGELF
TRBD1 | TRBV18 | ASSLGTVEVNYGYT
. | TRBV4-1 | ASSGAQGPAEAF
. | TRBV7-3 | ASSTQGDSYNEQF
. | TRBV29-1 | SATTENIQY
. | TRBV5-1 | ASREWAGSSYNEQF
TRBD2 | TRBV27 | ASSQTRRGSTDTQY
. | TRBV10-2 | ASRQVDQETQY
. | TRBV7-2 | ASSTRTANLNTEAF
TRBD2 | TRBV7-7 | ASSPAGGYEQY
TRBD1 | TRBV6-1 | ASTTGQGLNTEAF
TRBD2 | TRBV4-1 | ASSQEQLAGGRYNEQF
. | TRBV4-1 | ASSQGAGTDEQF
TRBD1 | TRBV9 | ASSESDRGGIWPAF
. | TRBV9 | ASSVVGSLEEQF
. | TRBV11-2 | ASSIRSSRTYEQY
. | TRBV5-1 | ASRVQEGTEAF
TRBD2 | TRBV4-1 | ASSLRERGGLAGSYEQY
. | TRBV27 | ASLPSVYYTEAF
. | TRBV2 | ASRPGASNQPQH
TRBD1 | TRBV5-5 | ASRPGQGGDQPQH
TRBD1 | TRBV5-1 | ASSLTAGGGGYT
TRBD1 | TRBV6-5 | ASSYSTGAPLH
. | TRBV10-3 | AISESGGGPETQY
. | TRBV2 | ASSEALRSSTPWETQY
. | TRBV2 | ATRGVHSPYEQY
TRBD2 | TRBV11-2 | ASSLERASGAYNEQF
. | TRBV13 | ASSLFGTSNEKLF
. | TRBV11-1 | ASSLERRGTEAF
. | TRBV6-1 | ASSEARGSGNTIY
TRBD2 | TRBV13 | ASSNQRGGHNEQF
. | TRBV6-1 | ASSPPGSSDTQY